A single sample is the source of the 20 T cell receptor beta chains below, sequenced in a study of T cell repertoires in cytomegalovirus infection. TCRdb re-called the reads with MiXCR, one entry per CDR3 protein. The data contain approximately 700,000 distinct CDR3 sequences, 35% to 45% of them seen just once; the ten biggest clones take up about 2.8%. The sequencing sample was made of PBMCs. These receptors came from a human donor in good health (CMV status not recorded). Some clones in this sample may be carry-over from other donors' samples.

This clonotype was seen only a few times. This chain links TRBV11-2 with TRBJ2-3; TRBD2 matches at 7 bases. The J segment lost 1 base and the V segment lost 5 bases, leaving 6 bases of the junction unmatched. Germline V gene data show CDR1 as SGHAT and CDR2 as FQNNGV. The CDR3 sequence is 15 residues long. The CDR3 DNA reads as TGTGCCAGCAGCCCGACTAGCAGTCGCACAGATACGCAGTATTTT. Protein: CASSPTSSRTDTQYF.

This chain uses TRBV29-1 with TRBJ1-6; 7 bases fit TRBD1. Trimming removed 6 bases from V and 7 bases from J; junction bases left unmatched: 9. The CDR3 is 14 residues long. CDR1 is SQVTM and CDR2 is ANQGSEA in the germline V gene. The CDR3 coding sequence is TGCAGCGTGTCGACCGGGACAGTGAATTCACCCCTCCACTTT. Amino acid sequence: CSVSTGTVNSPLHF.

Note on this clonotype: A clone one base away is much larger, so this may be a read error. The V gene is TRBV7-8, the J gene TRBJ2-1; the match to TRBD2 covers 9 bases. Germline assignment: CDR1 SGHVS and CDR2 FQNEAQ. V gave up 1 base and J gave up 0 bases; unmatched junction bases: 10. The CDR3 totals 19 residues. The CDR3 is CASSLGVAGDLSSYNEQFF. CDR3 in DNA: TGTGCCAGCAGCTTAGGCGTAGCGGGAGACCTTAGCTCCTACAATGAGCAGTTCTTC.

The chain has TRBV6-2 or TRBV6-3 and TRBJ1-4; 7 positions agree with TRBD1. Trimming took 6 bases from V and 6 from J; bases not matched to a gene: 4. The CDR3 is 13 residues long. Germline CDR1 MNHEY, CDR2 SVGEGT. The chain's CDR3 is CASRGTADEKLFF. CDR3 nucleotides: TGTGCCAGCAGAGGGACAGCAGATGAAAAACTGTTTTTT.

The V gene is TRBV11-2, the J gene TRBJ1-3; D remains ambiguous. With 4 bases removed from V and 3 bases from J, the gap between germline ends came to 13 bases. CDR3 length: 15 residues. Looked up from germline, CDR1 is SGHAT and CDR2 is FQNNGV. In nucleotides, the CDR3 is TGTGCCAGCAGCTCCCATCGGCGCGGTGGAAACACCATATATTTT. It encodes CASSSHRRGGNTIYF.

CDR3 DNA sequence: TGTGCCAGCAGCTTGCCACAGGGGACAGTGGAGCAAGAGACCCAGTACTTC. This encodes CASSLPQGTVEQETQYF. The genes are TRBV7-2 and TRBJ2-5, with 7 positions matching TRBD1. Losses at the gene ends were 3 bases for V and 2 bases for J; bases not matched to a gene: 12. The germline V gene has CDR1 SGHTA and CDR2 FQGNSA. The length of the CDR3 is 17 residues. The whole variable domain, remainder taken from reference TRBV7-2 and TRBJ2-5, is GAGVSQSPSNKVTEKGKDVELRCDPISGHTALYWYRQSLGQGLEFLIYFQGNSAPDKSGLPSDRFSAERTGGSVSTLTIQRTQQEDSAVYLCASSLPQGTVEQETQYFGPGTRLLVL.

This clonotype appeared many times. The rearrangement joins TRBV7-9 to TRBJ1-1; 7 bases align to TRBD1. This CDR3 has 12 residues. V lost 3 bases and J lost 7; bases outside the gene matches: 2. Germline V gives CDR1 SEHNR, CDR2 FQNEAQ (reference sequence). This CDR3 reads CASSFGTDEAFF. In DNA form, the CDR3 reads TGTGCCAGCAGCTTCGGGACAGATGAAGCTTTCTTT.

The rearrangement joins TRBV20-1 to TRBJ1-1; 8 bases agree with TRBD1. Germline values: CDR1 DFQATT, CDR2 SNEGSKA (reference sequence). CDR3 length equals 13 residues. V lost 3 bases, J lost 5 bases, and 5 bases stayed unmatched. Here the CDR3 reads CSASRDRRTEAFF. CDR3 bases: TGCAGTGCTAGTAGGGACAGGAGGACTGAAGCTTTCTTT.

This clonotype has more than one count but fewer than ten. This rearrangement joins TRBV7-2 to TRBJ2-3; TRBD2 aligns across 10 bases. Germline V gene sequence: CDR1 SGHTA, CDR2 FQGNSA. CDR3 length equals 15 residues. V lost 3 bases and J lost 3; bases outside the gene matches: 3. In nucleotides, the CDR3 is TGTGCCAGCAGCTTCATAGCGGGAGGTACAGATACGCAGTATTTT. Encoded protein: CASSFIAGGTDTQYF.

Of note for this clonotype: This clone may be a read error of a much larger clone one base away. The chain employs TRBV7-2 and TRBJ1-5, with D perhaps TRBD1 (5 bases). CDR1 SGHTA and CDR2 FQGNSA come from the germline V gene. CDR3 length: 15 amino acids. CDR3 sequence reads: CASSLGGDGNQPQNF. As DNA, the CDR3 is TGTGCCAGCAGCTTAGGAGGGGACGGCAATCAGCCCCAGAATTTT.

The rearrangement links TRBV28 to TRBJ1-1, with D hard to call. Germline values: CDR1 MDHEN, CDR2 SYDVKM. The V gene lost 3 bases and the J gene lost 2 bases, with 7 bases spanning the gap. This CDR3 region has 13 residues. CDR3 sequence reads: CASSFKDNTEAFF. CDR3 DNA: TGTGCCAGCAGTTTTAAAGACAACACTGAAGCTTTCTTT. The whole variable domain, remainder taken from reference TRBV28 and TRBJ1-1, is DVKVTQSSRYLVKRTGEKVFLECVQDMDHENMFWYRQDPGLGLRLIYFSYDVKMKEKGDIPEGYSVSREKKERFSLILESASTNQTSMYLCASSFKDNTEAFFGQGTRLTVV.

V is TRBV4-2 and J is TRBJ2-7; no reliable D call. The germline gives CDR1 LGHNA, CDR2 YNFKEQ. The CDR3 has 14 residues. Trimming stripped 0 bases from V and 2 bases from J, with 8 bases between. CDR3 DNA: TGTGCCAGCAGCCAAGACGGGTTACCCTACGAGCAGTACTTC. This translates into CASSQDGLPYEQYF.

In its sample, this clonotype was seen a few times. This chain links TRBV5-1 with TRBJ2-1; TRBD2 might be the D (6 bases). This CDR3 is 15 amino acids long. Germline-derived CDR1 and CDR2 are SGHRS and YFSETQ. The ends were cut back, 0 bases at V and 2 bases at J, with 9 bases in the middle. CDR3 in DNA: TGCGCCAGCAGCTTGGACGTAGCGGCCTACAATGAGCAGTTCTTC. It encodes CASSLDVAAYNEQFF.

This clonotype was seen ten or more times. V gene TRBV7-2 combines with J gene TRBJ2-5; 7 bases align to TRBD2. J lost 5 bases, V lost 1 base, and 7 bases had no gene match. The germline CDR1 and CDR2 sequences are SGHTA and FQGNSA. The length of the CDR3 is 15 residues. The CDR3 DNA follows: TGTGCCAGCAGCTTAGGGCAGGGAGGGCAGGAGACCCAGTACTTC. It codes for CASSLGQGGQETQYF.

CDR3 sequence reads: CASSEVSSYNEQFF. The CDR3 DNA reads TGCGCCAGCAGTGAGGTGAGCTCCTACAATGAGCAGTTCTTC. V gene TRBV10-2 combines with J gene TRBJ2-1; D remains ambiguous. The CDR3 is 14 residues long. The ends were cut back, 2 bases at V and 0 bases at J, with 5 bases in the middle. The germline CDR1 and CDR2 sequences are WSHSY and SAAADI.

V is TRBV20-1 and J is TRBJ1-5; 7 nucleotides align to TRBD1. Per germline, CDR1 DFQATT and CDR2 SNEGSKA (reference sequence). The CDR3 runs 15 residues. V was clipped by 6 bases and J by 4 bases; unmatched bases: 12. Here the CDR3 reads CSARKRDSLNQPQHF. Here the CDR3 DNA reads TGCAGTGCCCGGAAGCGGGACAGCTTAAATCAGCCCCAGCATTTT.

V gene TRBV28 combines with J gene TRBJ2-4, with D tentatively TRBD2 (5 bases). The germline V and J ends were trimmed by 5 bases and 0 bases, with 17 bases remaining between them. This CDR3 has 17 residues. Germline V gives CDR1 MDHEN, CDR2 SYDVKM. CDR3 loop: CASSTPEGLLAKNIQYF. CDR3 coding DNA: TGTGCCAGCAGTACCCCAGAGGGCCTCTTAGCCAAAAACATTCAGTACTTC.

This clonotype showed up just a few times. The chain links TRBV7-3 to TRBJ2-7; D is ambiguous. CDR1 and CDR2 from the germline V gene are SGHTA and FQGTGA. The CDR3 sequence is 13 residues long. V lost 0 bases and J 6 bases, leaving 9 bases between the germline ends. CDR3 protein: CASSLTKGAEQYF. CDR3 nucleotides: TGTGCCAGCAGCTTAACGAAGGGCGCCGAGCAGTACTTC. The whole variable domain, remainder taken from reference TRBV7-3 and TRBJ2-7, is GAGVSQTPSNKVTEKGKYVELRCDPISGHTALYWYRQSLGQGPEFLIYFQGTGAADDSGLPNDRFFAVRPEGSVSTLKIQRTERGDSAVYLCASSLTKGAEQYFGPGTRLTVT.

With regard to this clonotype: With a much larger clone just one base away, this may be a read error. The chain uses TRBV7-2 and TRBJ1-3; no reliable D call. The CDR3 consists of 15 residues. Germline values: CDR1 SGHTA, CDR2 FQGNSA. The CDR3 nucleotides are TGTGCCAGCAGCTTAGAGCGTCGCGGTGGAAACTCCATATATTTT. It is translated as CASSLERRGGNSIYF.

CDR3 bases: TGTGCCAGCACCGAGGGACAGGGACAGAACACTGAAGCTTTCTTT. This gives the protein CASTEGQGQNTEAFF. The J gene is TRBJ1-1, the V gene TRBV7-6, with TRBD1 matching 9 bases. Losses at the gene ends were 7 bases for V and 1 base for J; bases not matched to a gene: 7. CDR3 length: 15 amino acids. Germline CDR1 is SGHVS and CDR2 is FNYEAQ.